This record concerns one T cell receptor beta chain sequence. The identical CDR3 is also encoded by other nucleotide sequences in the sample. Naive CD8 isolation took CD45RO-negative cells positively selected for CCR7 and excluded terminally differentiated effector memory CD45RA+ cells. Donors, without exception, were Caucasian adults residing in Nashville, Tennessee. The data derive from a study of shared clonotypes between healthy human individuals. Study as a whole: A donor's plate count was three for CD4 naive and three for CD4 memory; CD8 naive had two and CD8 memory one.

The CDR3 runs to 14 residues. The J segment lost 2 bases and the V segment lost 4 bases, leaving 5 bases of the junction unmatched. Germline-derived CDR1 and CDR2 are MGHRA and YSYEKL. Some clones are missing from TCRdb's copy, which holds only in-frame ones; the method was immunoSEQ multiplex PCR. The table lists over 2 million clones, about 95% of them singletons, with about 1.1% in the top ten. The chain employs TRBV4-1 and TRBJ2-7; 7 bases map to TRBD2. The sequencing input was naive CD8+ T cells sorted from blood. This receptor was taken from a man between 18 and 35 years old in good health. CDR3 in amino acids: CASSPRLAAYEQYF. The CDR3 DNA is TGCGCCAGCAGCCCTCGACTAGCTGCCTACGAGCAGTACTTC.